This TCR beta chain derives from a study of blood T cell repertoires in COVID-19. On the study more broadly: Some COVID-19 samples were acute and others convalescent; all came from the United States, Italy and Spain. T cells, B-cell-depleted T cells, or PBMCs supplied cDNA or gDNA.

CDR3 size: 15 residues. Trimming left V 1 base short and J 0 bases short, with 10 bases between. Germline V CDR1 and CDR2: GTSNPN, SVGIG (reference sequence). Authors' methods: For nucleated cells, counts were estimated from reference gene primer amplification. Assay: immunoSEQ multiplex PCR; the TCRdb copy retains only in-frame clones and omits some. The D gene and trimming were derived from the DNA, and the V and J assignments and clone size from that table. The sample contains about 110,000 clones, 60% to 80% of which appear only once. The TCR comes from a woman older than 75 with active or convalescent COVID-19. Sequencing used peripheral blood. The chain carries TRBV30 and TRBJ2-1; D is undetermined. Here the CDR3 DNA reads TGTGCCTGGAGTGCGTGGCGAGGCTCCTACAATGAGCAGTTCTTC. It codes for CAWSAWRGSYNEQFF.